These 23 T cell receptor beta chains share one sample of origin, sequenced in a study of T cell responses to AZD1222 COVID-19 vaccine. Method: immunoSEQ multiplex PCR; TCRdb's copy keeps in-frame clones and lacks some. The sample carries 140,000 or so clones, about 93% recorded once. Sample: peripheral blood, taken 28 days after the second AZD1222 dose. The receptors derive from an adult who received the AZD1222 COVID-19 vaccine.

The chain carries TRBV6-5 and TRBJ2-1; 10 nucleotides line up with TRBD2. V gave up 5 bases and J gave up 10 bases; unmatched junction bases: 11. Germline CDR1 and CDR2: MNHEY and SVGAGI. This CDR3 is built from 15 residues. The CDR3 loop reads CASSPTSGVYLEQFF. The CDR3 DNA follows: TGTGCCAGCAGTCCAACTAGCGGGGTTTATTTGGAGCAGTTCTTC.

The genes are TRBV4-1 and TRBJ2-2, with D tentatively TRBD1 (6 bases). The CDR3 is 16 amino acids. Per germline, CDR1 MGHRA and CDR2 YSYEKL. The ends were cut back, 4 bases at V and 4 bases at J, with 16 bases in the middle. The CDR3 DNA sequence: TGCGCCAGCAGCCGAGGGGCCGTGGGGGCCACCGGGGAGCTGTTTTTT. The encoded protein is CASSRGAVGATGELFF.

The chain employs TRBV27 and TRBJ1-6, with 8 nucleotides matching TRBD1. The germline V gene has CDR1 MNHEY and CDR2 SMNVEV (reference sequence). The CDR3 has 15 residues. Losses at the gene ends were 6 bases for V and 6 bases for J; bases not matched to a gene: 7. The CDR3 reads CASRTPGQGNSPLHF. The CDR3 nucleotides read TGTGCCAGCAGGACACCCGGACAGGGTAATTCACCCCTCCACTTT.

The chain employs TRBV12-3 or TRBV12-4 and TRBJ1-5; 7 bases map to TRBD1. V shed 5 bases and J 2 bases; nucleotides not matched to a gene: 0. CDR3 size: 13 residues. CDR3 loop: CASSGQGNQPQHF. The CDR3 bases are TGTGCCAGCAGTGGACAGGGCAATCAGCCCCAGCATTTT.

V is TRBV14 and J is TRBJ1-2; the D gene is possibly TRBD1 (6 bases). Germline CDR1 SGHDN, CDR2 FVKESK. The CDR3 length is 15 residues. The germline V and J ends were trimmed by 1 base and 2 bases, with 11 bases remaining between them. CDR3 protein: CASSQVGGGNYGYTF. CDR3 nucleotide sequence: TGTGCCAGCAGCCAAGTTGGGGGCGGGAACTATGGCTACACCTTC.

The rearrangement joins TRBV5-6 to TRBJ2-7; 7 nucleotides align to TRBD1. The germline CDR1 and CDR2 sequences are SGHDT and YYEEEE. V was pared by 0 bases and J by 2 bases, with 14 bases of the junction left unmatched. The CDR3 totals 18 residues. CDR3 loop: CASSLVGGPLLIPYEQYF. CDR3 coding DNA: TGTGCCAGCAGCTTGGTAGGGGGCCCGCTCCTGATTCCCTACGAGCAGTACTTC.

The rearrangement joins TRBV7-2 to TRBJ2-7; a possible D gene is TRBD1 (5 bases). V lost 5 bases and J 3 bases, leaving 17 bases between the germline ends. This CDR3 has 15 amino acids. CDR1 is SGHTA, CDR2 FQGNSA, per germline. The CDR3 DNA reads TGTGCCAGCAGCCGCGCAGGGTTTTCCAACTACGAGCAGTACTTC. Encoded protein: CASSRAGFSNYEQYF.

This clone has a single count. The chain uses TRBV6-2 or TRBV6-3 and TRBJ1-1; D perhaps matches TRBD1 (5 bases). CDR3 size: 15 residues. Per germline, CDR1 MNHEY and CDR2 SVGEGT. Trimming shortened V by 0 bases and J by 3 bases, and 11 bases separated the two germline ends. The CDR3 bases are TGTGCCAGCAGTTACTCGATCGAGGGGTACACTGAAGCTTTCTTT. It specifies CASSYSIEGYTEAFF.

CDR3 coding DNA: TGTGCCAGCAGTTTATCGATGCTAGCTGCTAGCACAGATACGCAGTATTTT. It specifies CASSLSMLAASTDTQYF. V is TRBV27 and J is TRBJ2-3; TRBD2 might be the D (5 bases). Trimming stripped 0 bases from V and 0 bases from J, with 13 bases between. Germline CDR1 is MNHEY and CDR2 is SMNVEV (reference sequence). This CDR3 region has 17 residues.

The gene calls are TRBV5-4 and TRBJ1-6; 10 bases match TRBD1. The germline V gene encodes CDR1 SGHNT and CDR2 YYREEE (reference sequence). V dropped 6 bases and J dropped 8; count of bases not matched to a gene: 5. The CDR3 has 14 residues. CDR3 sequence (DNA): TGTGCCAGCACAGTTGGGACAGGGGATTCACCCCTCCACTTT. Translated: CASTVGTGDSPLHF.

The chain combines TRBV7-2 with TRBJ1-2; 11 bases agree with TRBD1. CDR3 length: 16 amino acids. Germline V lookup: CDR1 SGHTA, CDR2 FQGNSA. V lost 6 bases to trimming and J lost 5 bases; unmatched junction nucleotides: 11. The CDR3 DNA reads as TGTGCCAGCAGTAGATCCGGGACAGGGGGGCGGTATGGCTACACCTTC. Protein product: CASSRSGTGGRYGYTF.

The J gene is TRBJ2-3, the V gene TRBV9; 8 bases are shared with TRBD2. Unmatched junction bases numbered 6, after V lost 3 bases and J lost 3 bases. Germline assignment: CDR1 SGDLS and CDR2 YYNGEE. The CDR3 runs 15 residues. The CDR3 nucleotides are TGTGCCAGCAGCGAGGAAGCGGGGGCAACAGATACGCAGTATTTT. Its translation is CASSEEAGATDTQYF.

V usage is TRBV4-2 and J usage is TRBJ2-7, with 10 bases fitting TRBD2. CDR3 length: 15 amino acids. CDR1 and CDR2 from the germline V gene are LGHNA and YNFKEQ. V was pared by 3 bases and J by 7 bases, with 9 bases of the junction left unmatched. CDR3 in amino acids: CASSHGASGSGEQYF. In nucleotides, the CDR3 is TGTGCCAGCAGCCATGGGGCTAGCGGGAGTGGAGAGCAGTACTTC.

This clone was recorded once. V usage is TRBV28 and J usage is TRBJ2-2; D not certain. Germline V CDR1 and CDR2: MDHEN, SYDVKM. The CDR3 consists of 14 residues. The V end was cut by 7 bases, the J end by 2 bases, with 11 bases between. The CDR3 coding sequence is TGTGCCAGCAAGACAACCGGCAACACCGGGGAGCTGTTTTTT. Protein sequence: CASKTTGNTGELFF.

The chain recombines TRBV6-5 with TRBJ1-2; TRBD1 matches at 9 bases. J was trimmed by 7 bases and V by 7 bases; bases with no gene match: 7. This CDR3 comprises 13 residues. Per germline, CDR1 MNHEY and CDR2 SVGAGI. The CDR3 protein is CASILGQGLGYTF. The CDR3 bases are TGTGCCAGCATTCTGGGACAGGGACTTGGCTACACCTTC.

This chain joins TRBV5-4 and TRBJ2-7; D is perhaps TRBD2 (6 bases). V was pared by 3 bases and J by 5 bases, with 18 bases between. The CDR3 contains 15 residues. CDR1 and CDR2 from the germline V gene are SGHNT and YYREEE (reference sequence). Written as DNA, the CDR3 is TGTGCCAGCAGCTCATCGGGACTCTCCCGCAACGAGCAGTACTTC. Protein product: CASSSSGLSRNEQYF.

The rearrangement uses TRBV6-2 or TRBV6-3 and TRBJ2-7; D not certain. Trimming left V 2 bases short and J 7 bases short, with 21 bases between. This CDR3 is 16 amino acids long. The germline V gene encodes CDR1 MNHEY and CDR2 SVGEGT. This CDR3 is CASSYRPERRLREQYF. CDR3 coding DNA: TGTGCCAGCAGTTACAGGCCGGAGCGACGTCTTCGGGAGCAGTACTTC.

In this sample, this clone turned up once. V gene TRBV5-6 combines with J gene TRBJ2-7; D may be TRBD2 (5 bases). V was trimmed by 4 bases and J by 2 bases, leaving 7 bases between them. This CDR3 spans 12 amino acids. Germline V CDR1 and CDR2: SGHDT, YYEEEE. The CDR3, as DNA: TGTGCCAGCAGCCCCGGGGCCTACGAGCAGTACTTC. It is translated as CASSPGAYEQYF.

With regard to this clone: One end of the junction does not line up with germline, which may come from a read error. V gene TRBV12-3 or TRBV12-4 combines with J gene TRBJ2-5, with D perhaps matching TRBD2 (5 bases). This CDR3 contains 13 residues. The CDR3 here is CASSSSSQGTQYF. For the CDR3, the DNA is TGTGCCAGCAGTTCCTCTAGCCAAGGGACCCAGTACTTC.

This clone came up once. The chain uses TRBV6-1 and TRBJ1-6; 8 bases line up with TRBD1. The V gene's germline CDR1 is MNHNS and CDR2 SASEGT. The ends lost 1 base at V and 4 bases at J; junction bases unmatched: 0. CDR3 length: 15 residues. CDR3 region: CASSEGQGYNSPLHF. The CDR3 coding sequence is TGTGCCAGCAGTGAAGGACAGGGGTATAATTCACCCCTCCACTTT.

The genes are TRBV19 and TRBJ1-1; 7 positions match TRBD1. The V gene end was trimmed by 2 bases and the J gene end by 1 base; junction bases not matched to a gene: 10. The CDR3 runs 17 residues. Germline loops: CDR1 LNHDA, CDR2 SQIVND (reference sequence). DNA of the CDR3: TGTGCCAGTAGTATAAAGTCACAGGGGCTGGGGAACACTGAAGCTTTCTTT. It codes for CASSIKSQGLGNTEAFF.

The J gene is TRBJ1-5, the V gene TRBV5-1; 12 bases line up with TRBD1. The germline V gene has CDR1 SGHRS and CDR2 YFSETQ. Losses at the gene ends were 4 bases for V and 6 bases for J; bases not matched to a gene: 8. This CDR3 is 16 amino acids long. The DNA for the CDR3 is TGCGCCAGCAGCCTCGGGACAGGGGGCGTGGGTCAGCCCCAGCATTTT. Its translation: CASSLGTGGVGQPQHF.

This chain links TRBV7-3 with TRBJ2-1, with unresolved D. V dropped 5 bases and J dropped 0 bases, with 11 bases sitting between them. The CDR3 extends over 15 amino acids. The germline V gene encodes CDR1 SGHTA and CDR2 FQGTGA. The CDR3: CASSITLVSYNEQFF. In DNA, the CDR3 is TGTGCCAGCAGCATCACTCTAGTCTCCTACAATGAGCAGTTCTTC.